A selection of T cell receptor beta chains follows, all from one sample in a study of blood T cells in healthy people across ages. TCRdb reprocessed the 5' RACE reads with MiXCR, giving one entry per CDR3 protein. Here the sample spans about 1,400,000 distinct CDR3 sequences, roughly 40% being singletons. Input material: blood. The receptors originated from a woman between 18 and 29 years old in good health. The CDR3 runs from the conserved cysteine through the conserved F or W. The order of the fields is J gene, clone size, D gene, V gene, CDR3 DNA, CDR3 protein. A D gene is named only where the DNA matches it firmly. Size values are once, few and many counts, or a class for expanded clones, and some rows have none.

J gene: TRBJ2-7; clone size: few; D gene: .; V gene: TRBV4-1; CDR3 DNA: TGCGCCAGCAGCCAAGTTTCGGCCTACGAGCAGTACTTC; CDR3 protein: CASSQVSAYEQYF
J gene: TRBJ1-5; clone size: few; D gene: .; V gene: TRBV6-1; CDR3 DNA: TGTGCCAGCAGTGAAGCGCGGCAGGGTATCTATCAGCCCCAGCATTTT; CDR3 protein: CASSEARQGIYQPQHF
J gene: TRBJ1-2; clone size: .; D gene: .; V gene: TRBV20-1; CDR3 DNA: TGCAGTGCTTCGGAACAGGGAGTTGAGGGCTACACCTTC; CDR3 protein: CSASEQGVEGYTF
J gene: TRBJ2-7; clone size: .; D gene: TRBD2; V gene: TRBV9; CDR3 DNA: TGTGCCAGCAGCGTAGGTGTTGGCGGGGGGGCTTACGAGCAGTACTTC; CDR3 protein: CASSVGVGGGAYEQYF
J gene: TRBJ2-1; clone size: .; D gene: TRBD2; V gene: TRBV3-1; CDR3 DNA: TGTGCCAGCAGCCAAGCCCTACTAGCGGGGGGCCCTAATAGGCAGTTCTTC; CDR3 protein: CASSQALLAGGPNRQFF
J gene: TRBJ2-1; clone size: .; D gene: .; V gene: TRBV12-3/TRBV12-4; CDR3 DNA: TGTGCCAGCAGTTTATGGGGGCAGATTGACAATGAGCAGTTCTTC; CDR3 protein: CASSLWGQIDNEQFF
J gene: TRBJ2-3; clone size: few; D gene: TRBD2; V gene: TRBV10-3; CDR3 DNA: TGTGCCATCAGTGAGAGCGAATTAGGACTAGCGGGAGAAGGAAATACGCAGTATTTT; CDR3 protein: CAISESELGLAGEGNTQYF
J gene: TRBJ2-5; clone size: .; D gene: .; V gene: TRBV12-3/TRBV12-4; CDR3 DNA: TGTGCCAGCAGTAACCGCCAGGGAGAGACCCAGTACTTC; CDR3 protein: CASSNRQGETQYF
J gene: TRBJ2-5; clone size: few; D gene: TRBD2; V gene: TRBV11-2; CDR3 DNA: TGTGCCAGCAGCTCCTTCGGGGGGGCGGAGACCCAGTACTTC; CDR3 protein: CASSSFGGAETQYF
J gene: TRBJ1-2; clone size: once; D gene: TRBD1; V gene: TRBV5-1; CDR3 DNA: TGCGCCAGCAGCTTGGAGGGAGGGGGCGCCGTGAATGGCTACACCTTC; CDR3 protein: CASSLEGGGAVNGYTF
J gene: TRBJ2-4; clone size: once; D gene: .; V gene: TRBV5-5; CDR3 DNA: TGTGCCAGCAGCTTGGGGGTCAGGGTAGACATTCAGTACTTC; CDR3 protein: CASSLGVRVDIQYF
J gene: TRBJ1-6; clone size: .; D gene: TRBD1; V gene: TRBV3-1; CDR3 DNA: TGTGCCAGCAGCCTGGGTGGGGGACAGGGGTCCGCAGCCCTCCACTTT; CDR3 protein: CASSLGGGQGSAALHF
J gene: TRBJ1-2; clone size: many; D gene: .; V gene: TRBV7-9; CDR3 DNA: TGTGCCAGCAGTCCGGTAGGGGCTTATGGTGGCTACACCTTC; CDR3 protein: CASSPVGAYGGYTF
J gene: TRBJ1-5; clone size: .; D gene: TRBD1; V gene: TRBV7-9; CDR3 DNA: TGTGCCAGCAGCTCCCAGGGGGCCACTCAGCCCCAGCATTTT; CDR3 protein: CASSSQGATQPQHF
J gene: TRBJ2-7; clone size: .; D gene: TRBD2; V gene: TRBV20-1; CDR3 DNA: TGCAGTGCTAGCCGGGGGGTCTCCTACGAGCAGTACTTC; CDR3 protein: CSASRGVSYEQYF
J gene: TRBJ2-5; clone size: .; D gene: .; V gene: TRBV20-1; CDR3 DNA: TGCAGTGCTAGACCCTCTCTAAGGGCATCACGGGTGGAGACCCAGTACTTC; CDR3 protein: CSARPSLRASRVETQYF
J gene: TRBJ1-1; clone size: .; D gene: .; V gene: TRBV5-1; CDR3 DNA: TGCGCCAGCAGCTTTCTAGGGCTTAGTGAAGCTTTCTTT; CDR3 protein: CASSFLGLSEAFF
J gene: TRBJ2-4; clone size: .; D gene: .; V gene: TRBV7-9; CDR3 DNA: TGTGCCAGCAGCCCCGGGACGTCCGGACTAGCCAAAAACATTCAGTACTTC; CDR3 protein: CASSPGTSGLAKNIQYF
J gene: TRBJ2-5; clone size: few; D gene: TRBD1; V gene: TRBV27; CDR3 DNA: TGTGCCAGCAGTTTCCGGACAGGGGTAGGTAAAGAGCAGTACTTC; CDR3 protein: CASSFRTGVGKEQYF
J gene: TRBJ2-5; clone size: .; D gene: .; V gene: TRBV11-2; CDR3 DNA: TGTGCCAGCAGCTTAGGAGGGGGGTTGTACCAAGAGACCCAGTACTTC; CDR3 protein: CASSLGGGLYQETQYF
J gene: TRBJ1-2; clone size: .; D gene: .; V gene: TRBV20-1; CDR3 DNA: TGCAGTGCTACTGACTCCTACTATGGCTACACCTTC; CDR3 protein: CSATDSYYGYTF
J gene: TRBJ1-5; clone size: .; D gene: .; V gene: TRBV12-3/TRBV12-4; CDR3 DNA: TGTGCCAGCAGTGTAGGCGGAGTTCAGCCCCAGCATTTT; CDR3 protein: CASSVGGVQPQHF
J gene: TRBJ2-5; clone size: .; D gene: TRBD2; V gene: TRBV7-8; CDR3 DNA: TGTGCCAGCAGCTTAGTAGGGCCCGGGGGGGAGCAGTACTTC; CDR3 protein: CASSLVGPGGEQYF
J gene: TRBJ2-1; clone size: .; D gene: TRBD1; V gene: TRBV6-6; CDR3 DNA: TGTGCCAGCAGTTACTCGACAGGGGGAAGGCAGTTCTTC; CDR3 protein: CASSYSTGGRQFF
J gene: TRBJ1-5; clone size: .; D gene: .; V gene: TRBV7-9; CDR3 DNA: TGTGCCAGCAGCGTAGCGGTTTTTCAGCCCCAGCATTTT; CDR3 protein: CASSVAVFQPQHF
J gene: TRBJ2-3; clone size: few; D gene: .; V gene: TRBV28; CDR3 DNA: TGTGCCAGCATTCGCGGGGCCCGCGGACACGGTACGCAGTATTTT; CDR3 protein: CASIRGARGHGTQYF
J gene: TRBJ2-7; clone size: .; D gene: .; V gene: TRBV2; CDR3 DNA: TGTGCCAGCAGTGACGCGGAGGACAGAAGCTCCTACGAGCAGTACTTC; CDR3 protein: CASSDAEDRSSYEQYF
J gene: TRBJ1-2; clone size: few; D gene: .; V gene: TRBV30; CDR3 DNA: TGTGCCTGGAGTCGTAGGGGTGGCTACACCTTC; CDR3 protein: CAWSRRGGYTF
J gene: TRBJ2-1; clone size: .; D gene: .; V gene: TRBV27; CDR3 DNA: TGTGCCAGCAGTCAACAGGGCCTCTCCTACAATGAGCAGTTCTTC; CDR3 protein: CASSQQGLSYNEQFF